The present entry profiles one T cell receptor (beta chain) with its context. Its antigen target is currently unknown. Nothing much larger sits one base from this clone, and base qualities are not available. These data originate in a study of OX40 agonist ivuxolimab in advanced cancers. In terms of the full investigation: Ivuxolimab was an agonistic, fully human IgG2 monoclonal antibody directed against OX40 (CD134), a costimulatory receptor. Intravenous ivuxolimab was administered to patients every 2 weeks at six dose levels: 0.01, 0.1, 0.3, 1.5, 3 and 10 mg/kg. Among the roughly 52 dose-escalation patients, approximately 20 had hepatocellular carcinoma, approximately 15 melanoma, 9 renal cell carcinoma and 9 head and neck cancer. The dose-escalation cohort was roughly 87% male with a mean age of approximately 59 years, ranging from roughly 23 to 90. Prior anti-PD-1, anti-PD-L1 or anti-CTLA-4 therapy was permitted, and approximately 40% of dose-escalation patients had received checkpoint inhibitors. Partial responses were achieved by three dose-escalation patients, of whom one had hepatocellular carcinoma and two had cutaneous melanoma. The point of sequencing TCRbeta in the periphery was to test whether ivuxolimab changed TCR sequence diversity and drove clonal T-cell expansion. The monotherapy dose-escalation portion (N ≈ 55 patients) of the phase I ivuxolimab trial is reported in the paper. Overall study results and their limits: After ivuxolimab, CD8+ T cells had more expanded clones than CD4+ T cells on average. In the 0.1-3.0 mg/kg groups, partial responders had among the lowest normalized peripheral clonal expansion, particularly in CD8+ T cells. The antigen specificity of the clonally expanded peripheral T cells was not determined. At doses of 0.1 to 3.0 mg/kg, clonal expansion of both CD4+ and CD8+ T cells in blood was seen between baseline and week 6. Low levels of normalized T-cell clonal expansion were also shown by some nonresponding patients.

Genomic DNA was extracted from sorted cells for sequencing of the TCRbeta CDR3 region. TCRbeta CDR3 regions were sequenced using the immunoSEQ Assay. Imported from immuneACCESS, the table was reduced by TCRdb to in-frame sequences with V and J called. These copies leave out some clones; in studies compared against another copy, an unresolved V gene accounts for under half, and the cause of the remainder is not known. This sample has 100,000 or so clones in its table, and roughly 95% of those were observed once. The ten largest clones represent about 2% of the sample. Patients with autoimmune disease history or receiving systemic immunosuppression were excluded from the trial. Peripheral blood for TCR sequencing was collected from all dose cohorts at baseline, on cycle 4 day 1, and on cycle 7 day 1. Samples came from an open-label, multicenter, first-in-human phase I dose-escalation trial of ivuxolimab. Adults with locally advanced or metastatic head and neck squamous cell, hepatocellular, melanoma or renal cell carcinoma were enrolled in the trial. Before TCR sequencing, CD4+ T cells and CD8+ T cells were sorted from peripheral blood as separate populations.

The input for sequencing was CD4+ or CD8+ T cells sorted from blood, taken in a trial of the OX40 agonist ivuxolimab. The TCR originated in an adult with an advanced solid tumor such as melanoma, head and neck, liver or kidney cancer.

The DNA sequence is as follows: TGTGCCAGCAGTGAATACGGGGCCCCGGGGGAGACCCAGTACTTC. It translates to CASSEYGAPGETQYF. The receptor chain draws on TRBV6-1 and TRBJ2-5; the D gene could be TRBD1 or TRBD2, each one agreeing over 5 bases. V loses 2 bases of germline sequence and J loses 5 bases, and the interval between the two ends is 15 bases. In the germline V gene, CDR1 corresponds to MNHNS and CDR2 to SASEGT. The CDR3 covers 15 residues, taking in both the cysteine and the phenylalanine. The DNA shown is the 45-base CDR3, in frame from base 1.